The next 13 T cell receptor beta chains were all read from a single sample in a study of CD8 T cells in Susac syndrome (dated by TCRdb to between 2019 and 2020). Libraries were constructed by the immunoSEQ multiplex PCR assay. RNA was extracted using the RNeasy kit, and about 0.45 to 1 ug of the RNA was reverse transcribed with random hexamers. In-frame beta chains were kept once TCRdb had trimmed the public reads at Q25 with fastp and called clones with MiXCR. Every CDR3 protein is listed once, alongside the most common genes and DNA of its rows. Counted in this sample were tens of thousands of distinct CDR3 sequences; 93% of them appeared once. The ten largest clones add up to approximately 0.15% of the sample. Sequencing used CD4+ T cells from PBMCs. These TCRs come from a human donor with Susac syndrome.

The chain links TRBV4-3 to TRBJ2-1; D remains unclear. V lost 0 bases and J 10 bases, leaving 13 bases between the germline ends. The CDR3 extends over 14 amino acids. Germline lookup yields CDR1 LGHNA and CDR2 YSLEER. In DNA, the CDR3 is TGCGCCAGCAGCCAAGAGTCCTGGGGTGGGGAGCAGTTCTTC. Its protein is CASSQESWGGEQFF.

This chain joins TRBV5-1 and TRBJ1-2; 10 positions agree with TRBD1. This CDR3 has 14 residues. The germline V gene encodes CDR1 SGHRS and CDR2 YFSETQ. Trimming took 4 bases from V and 3 from J; bases not matched to a gene: 3. CDR3 sequence: CASSVTGGDYGYTF. DNA of the CDR3: TGCGCCAGCAGCGTGACAGGGGGCGACTATGGCTACACCTTC.

The chain recombines TRBV5-1 with TRBJ2-7; the match to TRBD1 covers 7 bases. There are 18 residues in the CDR3. V was pared by 0 bases and J by 2 bases, with 14 bases of the junction left unmatched. In germline, CDR1 is SGHRS, CDR2 YFSETQ. The CDR3 sequence is CASSLDLPSGTVTYEQYF. CDR3 nucleotides: TGCGCCAGCAGCTTGGACTTGCCCTCCGGGACAGTAACCTACGAGCAGTACTTC.

The chain links TRBV11-2 to TRBJ2-1; TRBD2 is a possible D gene (6 bases). The length of the CDR3 is 13 residues. Trimming removed 0 bases from V and 15 bases from J, with 15 bases in between. Germline loops: CDR1 SGHAT, CDR2 FQNNGV. CDR3 loop: CASSLDRGSSAFF. In DNA, the CDR3 is TGTGCCAGCAGCTTAGATCGAGGGTCTAGCGCGTTCTTC.

This sequence joins TRBV19 and TRBJ1-2, with no clear D. The length of the CDR3 is 15 residues. Germline V lookup: CDR1 LNHDA, CDR2 SQIVND (reference sequence). Trimming cost V 9 bases and J 4 bases, with 21 bases left between them. CDR3 DNA sequence: TGTGCCAGCCTCAGGCCCGGGGAGAGCGGCTATGGCTACACCTTC. This codes for CASLRPGESGYGYTF.

This clonotype was detected a few times. The rearrangement uses TRBV5-1 and TRBJ2-1; either TRBD1 or TRBD2 may supply D (6 bases each). Germline V lookup: CDR1 SGHRS, CDR2 YFSETQ. V lost 5 bases, J lost 1 base, and 25 bases lay in between. CDR3 size: 19 residues. Here the CDR3 DNA reads TGCGCCAGCAGTAATGAGGGGGGATCACAGATTACGTCCTACAATGAGCAGTTCTTC. Protein product: CASSNEGGSQITSYNEQFF.

The V and J genes are TRBV19 and TRBJ2-1; TRBD1 matches at 10 bases. This CDR3 region has 14 residues. The ends lost 5 bases at V and 7 bases at J; junction bases unmatched: 5. The germline CDR1 and CDR2 sequences are LNHDA and SQIVND (reference sequence). CDR3 region: CASSRDRGRNEQFF. CDR3 bases: TGTGCCAGTAGTCGGGACAGGGGTAGGAATGAGCAGTTCTTC.

The chain employs TRBV7-9 and TRBJ2-5; 12 bases fit TRBD2. CDR3 size: 15 residues. With 5 bases clipped from V and 3 bases from J, the junction kept 4 bases outside the gene matches. Germline V lookup: CDR1 SEHNR, CDR2 FQNEAQ (reference sequence). CDR3 nucleotide sequence: TGTGCCAGCAGCCCAAGACTAGCGGGGGAAGAGACCCAGTACTTC. It is translated as CASSPRLAGEETQYF.

The chain recombines TRBV28 with TRBJ2-7, with 9 bases fitting TRBD1. J lost 6 bases, V lost 6 bases, and 6 bases had no gene match. Germline CDR1 MDHEN, CDR2 SYDVKM. The CDR3 has 13 amino acids. This CDR3 reads CASRPGQGTEQYF. In DNA form, the CDR3 reads TGTGCCAGCAGGCCGGGACAGGGTACCGAGCAGTACTTC.

The chain uses TRBV5-4 and TRBJ2-7; 10 nucleotides agree with TRBD1. CDR3 length equals 15 residues. V was pared by 4 bases and J by 3 bases, with 7 bases of the junction left unmatched. Germline loops: CDR1 SGHNT, CDR2 YYREEE (reference sequence). The CDR3 region has the DNA TGTGCCAGCAGCCGGACAGGGGGGGATGGCTACGAGCAGTACTTC. Translating it yields CASSRTGGDGYEQYF. Looking up the rest from reference TRBV5-4 and TRBJ2-7 gives the full variable domain: ETGVTQSPTHLIKTRGQQVTLRCSSQSGHNTVSWYQQALGQGPQFIFQYYREEENGRGNFPPRFSGLQFPNYSSELNVNALELDDSALYLCASSRTGGDGYEQYFGPGTRLTVT.

This clonotype was observed once. The V and J genes are TRBV6-5 and TRBJ2-7; D is ambiguous. The CDR3 runs 16 residues. V gave up 2 bases and J gave up 0 bases, with 14 bases separating them. Germline V gives CDR1 MNHEY, CDR2 SVGAGI. The CDR3 loop is CASSYTYGRSSYEQYF. The CDR3 nucleotides are TGTGCCAGCAGTTACACCTATGGCAGGTCCTCCTACGAGCAGTACTTC.

This clonotype showed up just a few times. At one of its ends the junction is not consistent with the germline gene, which may arise from a read error. The chain couples TRBV3-1 to TRBJ2-1, with TRBD2 matching 9 bases. Germline loops: CDR1 LGHDT, CDR2 YNNKEL (reference sequence). The CDR3 length is 16 residues. Here the CDR3 DNA reads TGTGCCAGCAGTCAAGGAAGAGCGGGGGGTAGGAATGAGCAGTTCTTC. Its translation is CASSQGRAGGRNEQFF.

CDR3 bases: TGTGCCAGCTCACCAATTGCGTCCGAGCAGTACTTC. Translation: CASSPIASEQYF. The genes are TRBV18 and TRBJ2-7; D is unresolved. V lost 2 bases, J lost 6 bases, and 8 bases lay in between. Germline CDR1 is KGHSH and CDR2 is LQKENI. CDR3 size: 12 residues.